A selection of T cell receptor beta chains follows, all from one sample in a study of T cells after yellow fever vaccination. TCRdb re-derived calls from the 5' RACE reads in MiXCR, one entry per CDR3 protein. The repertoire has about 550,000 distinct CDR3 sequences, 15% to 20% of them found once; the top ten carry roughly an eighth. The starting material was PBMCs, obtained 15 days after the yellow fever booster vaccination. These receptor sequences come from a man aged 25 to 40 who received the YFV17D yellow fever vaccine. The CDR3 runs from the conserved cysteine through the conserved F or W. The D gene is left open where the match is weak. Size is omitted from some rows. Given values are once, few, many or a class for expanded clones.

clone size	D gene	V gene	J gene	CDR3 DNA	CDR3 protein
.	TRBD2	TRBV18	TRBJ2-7	TGTGCCAGCTCACCATCGACTAGCGGTGCCTACGAGCAGTACTTC	CASSPSTSGAYEQYF
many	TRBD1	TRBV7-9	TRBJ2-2	TGTGCTTCCCGACAGGGCAACACCGGGGAGCTGTTTTTT	CASRQGNTGELFF
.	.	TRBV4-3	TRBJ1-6	TGCGCCAGCAGCCAAACCGCAGGGTATTCACCCCTCCACTTT	CASSQTAGYSPLHF
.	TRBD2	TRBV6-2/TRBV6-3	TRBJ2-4	TGTGCCAGCAGAGGACTAGCGGGAGGGGCCAAAAACATTCAGTACTTC	CASRGLAGGAKNIQYF
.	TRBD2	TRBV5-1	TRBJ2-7	TGCGCCAGCAGCTTGGGACTAGCGGGAGGAGGCCACGAGCAGTACTTC	CASSLGLAGGGHEQYF
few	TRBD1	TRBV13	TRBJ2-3	TGTGCCAGCAGCCAACGGACAGGGGGAACAGATACGCAGTATTTT	CASSQRTGGTDTQYF
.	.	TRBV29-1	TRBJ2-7	TGCAGCGTTACCAGCGACCGACTCGGGGTCGAGCAGTACTTC	CSVTSDRLGVEQYF
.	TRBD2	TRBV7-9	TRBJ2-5	TGTGCCAGCAGCTTCCTAGCGGGAGGGCTCCAAGAGACCCAGTACTTC	CASSFLAGGLQETQYF
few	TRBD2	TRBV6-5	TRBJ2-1	TGTGCCAGCAGTTACGGCCTAGCGGGAGCCGATGAGCAGTTCTTC	CASSYGLAGADEQFF
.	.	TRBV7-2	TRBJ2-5	TGTGCCAGCAGCTTAGGGATGCTAGCGACTCCACAAGAGACCCAGTACTTC	CASSLGMLATPQETQYF
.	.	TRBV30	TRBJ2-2	TGTGCCTGGAGCAAGACAGGAAACGGGGAGCTGTTTTTT	CAWSKTGNGELFF
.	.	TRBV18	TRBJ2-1	TGTGCCAGCTCACCACCGCTCCTAGCCGGGAATGAGCAGTTCTTC	CASSPPLLAGNEQFF
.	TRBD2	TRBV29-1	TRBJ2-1	TGCAGCGGGCTAGCGGGAGGGCCCTGGACTGAGCAGTTCTTC	CSGLAGGPWTEQFF
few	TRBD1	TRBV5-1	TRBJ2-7	TGCGCCAGCAGCTTGCGGGCGGGACAGGGTTACGAGCAGTACTTC	CASSLRAGQGYEQYF
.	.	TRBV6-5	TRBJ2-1	TGTGCCAGCAGTTACTCTAAAGGTCCCGGGAATGAGCAGTTCTTC	CASSYSKGPGNEQFF
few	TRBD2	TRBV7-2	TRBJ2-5	TGTGCCAGCAGCTTGGGACTAGCGGGAGCGGGGGGAGAGACCCAGTACTTC	CASSLGLAGAGGETQYF
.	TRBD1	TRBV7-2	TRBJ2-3	TGTGCCAGCCGTAAGCCGGCGACAGGGCAGGATACGCAGTATTTT	CASRKPATGQDTQYF
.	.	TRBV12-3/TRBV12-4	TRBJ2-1	TGTGCCAGCAGTAGATGGCGGGAAACAAACAATGAGCAGTTCTTC	CASSRWRETNNEQFF
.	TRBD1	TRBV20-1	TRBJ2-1	TGCAGTGCTAGAGGCGGGACAGGGAACAATGAGCAGTTCTTC	CSARGGTGNNEQFF
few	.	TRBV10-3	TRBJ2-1	TGTGCCATCAGTGACCAGAAGGACGGATACAATGAGCAGTTCTTC	CAISDQKDGYNEQFF
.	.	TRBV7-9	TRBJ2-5	TGTGCCAGCAGCCGCGTCTGGGACTCCCAAGAGACCCAGTACTTC	CASSRVWDSQETQYF
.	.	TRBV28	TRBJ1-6	TGTGCCAGCAGTTGGGTGCAAATTAATTCACCCCTCCACTTT	CASSWVQINSPLHF
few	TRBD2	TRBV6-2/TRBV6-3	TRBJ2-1	TGTGCCAGCAGTTCCCTAGCGGGAGAAGCCTTCAATGAGCAGTTCTTC	CASSSLAGEAFNEQFF
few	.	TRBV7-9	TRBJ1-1	TGTGCCAGCAGCTTAGGGGGACCGAAAATTGAAGCTTTCTTT	CASSLGGPKIEAFF
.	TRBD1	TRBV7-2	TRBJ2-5	TGTGCCAGCAGCACGGGACAGGGGCGATCCACCGTCGAGTACTTC	CASSTGQGRSTVEYF
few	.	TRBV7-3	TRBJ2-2	TGTGCCAGCAGCCTTACAGTGGGCGGGACAAGTAAGACCGGGGAGCTGTTTTTT	CASSLTVGGTSKTGELFF
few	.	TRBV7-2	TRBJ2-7	TGTGCCAGCAGCCAAGGACGGTTATCCTACGAGCAGTACTTC	CASSQGRLSYEQYF
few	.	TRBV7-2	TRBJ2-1	TGTGCCAGCAGGGGCTTAGTGAACTACAATGAGCAGTTCTTC	CASRGLVNYNEQFF
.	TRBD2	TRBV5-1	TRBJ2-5	TGCGCCAGCAGCCCGTCTAGCGGGAGCACCGAGACCCAGTACTTC	CASSPSSGSTETQYF
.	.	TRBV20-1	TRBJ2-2	TGCAGTGCTGCTTCAACCGGGGAGCTGTTTTTT	CSAASTGELFF
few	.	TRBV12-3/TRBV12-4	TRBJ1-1	TGTGCCAGCAGTCTACAGAAAGGGTGGCGCGGAGCTTTCTTT	CASSLQKGWRGAFF
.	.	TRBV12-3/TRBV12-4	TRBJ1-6	TGTGCCAGCAGCCAAGGGGTTTCACCCCTCCACTTT	CASSQGVSPLHF
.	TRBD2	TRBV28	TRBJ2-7	TGTGCCAGCAGTTTATCTTCCCTAAAACTGGGACTAGCGGGAGGGGGAGGTAGGTACGAGCAGTACTTC	CASSLSSLKLGLAGGGGRYEQYF
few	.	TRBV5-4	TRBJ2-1	TGTGCCAGCAGCTTGGCGGGGCTGAGCAGCTTCGGTGAGCAGTTCTTC	CASSLAGLSSFGEQFF
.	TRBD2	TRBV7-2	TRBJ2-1	TGTGCCGGAGGTAGCGGGAGTAGTACTGAGCAGTTCTTC	CAGGSGSSTEQFF
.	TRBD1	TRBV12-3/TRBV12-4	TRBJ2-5	TGTGCCAGCAGTTTAACCCCCGGGACAGGGGTAAAAGAGACCCAGTACTTC	CASSLTPGTGVKETQYF
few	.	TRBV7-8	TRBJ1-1	TGTGCCAGCAGCTTAGCGCTCCAGGGACCTGAAGCTTTCTTT	CASSLALQGPEAFF
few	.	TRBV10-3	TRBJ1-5	TGTGCCGCCTCGGCCGGGTGGGATAGCAATCAGCCCCAGCATTTT	CAASAGWDSNQPQHF
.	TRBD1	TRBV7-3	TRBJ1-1	TGTGCCAGCAGCTACGGACAGGCCCCTGAAGCTTTCTTT	CASSYGQAPEAFF
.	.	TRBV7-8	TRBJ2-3	TGTGCCAGCAGCTTACGTCGGGTCACAGATACGCAGTATTTT	CASSLRRVTDTQYF
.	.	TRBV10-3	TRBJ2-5	TGTGCCATCTCACCCAGCAGGGAGACCCAGTACTTC	CAISPSRETQYF
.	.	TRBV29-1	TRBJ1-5	TGCAGCGTTGGATCACAGTTAGATCAGCCCCAGCATTTT	CSVGSQLDQPQHF
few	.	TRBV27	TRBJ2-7	TGTGCCAGCAGTCAGGGGATTGTACGCGAGCAGTACTTC	CASSQGIVREQYF
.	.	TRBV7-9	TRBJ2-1	TGTGCCAGCAGCCCAGGACCTAACAATGAGCAGTTCTTC	CASSPGPNNEQFF
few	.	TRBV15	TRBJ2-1	TGTGCCACCCGGGTCTGGGCGTCGGATGAGCAGTTCTTC	CATRVWASDEQFF
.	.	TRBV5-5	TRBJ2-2	TGTGCCAGCAGCTTGGTTAGAAGTGGCGGGGAGCTGTTTTTT	CASSLVRSGGELFF
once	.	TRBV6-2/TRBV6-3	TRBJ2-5	TGTGCCAGCAATATGGACGGGTACCAAGAGACCCAGTACTTC	CASNMDGYQETQYF
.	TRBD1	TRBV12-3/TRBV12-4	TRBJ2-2	TGTGCCAGCAGTCGGGACAGCGGGGAGCTGTTTTTT	CASSRDSGELFF
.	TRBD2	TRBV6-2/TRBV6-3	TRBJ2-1	TGTGCCAGCAAGTCCGGGACTACGGCTGTGGGCGAGCAGTTCTTC	CASKSGTTAVGEQFF
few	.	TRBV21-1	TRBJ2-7	TGTGCCAGCAGCGACGGGGGCAGGGGCGAGCAGTACTTC	CASSDGGRGEQYF
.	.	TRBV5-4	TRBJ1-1	TGTGCCAGCAGCGCTGAGACCAACACTGAAGCTTTCTTT	CASSAETNTEAFF
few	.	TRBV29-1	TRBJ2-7	TGCAGCGTTGTGAGGGCCCGACCCCCCTACGAGCAGTACTTC	CSVVRARPPYEQYF
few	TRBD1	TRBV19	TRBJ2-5	TGTGCCAGTAGACAGGGACAGGGCATGTTTGAGACCCAGTACTTC	CASRQGQGMFETQYF
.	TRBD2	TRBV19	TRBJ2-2	TGTGCCAGTAGTTTTGACGGGAGGGCCTCCCCCGGGGAGCTGTTTTTT	CASSFDGRASPGELFF
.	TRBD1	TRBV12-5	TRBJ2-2	TGTGCTAGTGGTTTGTCCCGACAGGGGGCGATCACCGGGGAGCTGTTTTTT	CASGLSRQGAITGELFF